The 21 T cell receptor beta chains presented below share a single source sample, sequenced in a study of T-cell memory formation after mild COVID-19. TCRdb recomputed calls from the 5' RACE reads with MiXCR, one row per CDR3 protein. The data contain under 200,000 distinct CDR3 sequences, roughly a third of them seen just once; the ten biggest clones take up around 12%. Sequenced material: PBMCs or a T cell subset sorted from them (not recorded which). The receptors stem from an adult woman who had mild COVID-19 (a few samples of this study predate the infection). Cell type and time point are not known.

This clonotype was picked up one time. This chain links TRBV12-3 or TRBV12-4 with TRBJ2-5; D uncertain. Trimming took 3 bases from V and 4 from J, leaving 15 bases between them. CDR3 length: 15 residues. The CDR3 bases are TGTGCCAGCAGTTTTAGCAGGCAATTGATAGAGACCCAGTACTTC. It translates to CASSFSRQLIETQYF.

The chain has TRBV5-1 and TRBJ2-7, with no clear D. The CDR3 is 14 amino acids. Trimming cost V 5 bases and J 3 bases, with 15 bases left between them. CDR1 and CDR2 from the germline V gene are SGHRS and YFSETQ. The CDR3 region has the DNA TGCGCCAGCAGTTCGGACGGGCCGGTCTACGAGCAGTACTTC. This codes for CASSSDGPVYEQYF.

This clonotype was seen a single time. This chain uses TRBV12-3 or TRBV12-4 with TRBJ1-2; TRBD1 matches at 7 bases. V was pared by 4 bases and J by 8 bases, with 10 bases of the junction left unmatched. This CDR3 region has 14 residues. This chain's CDR3 is CASSSTGEPWGYTF. CDR3 bases: TGTGCCAGCAGTTCCACAGGGGAGCCTTGGGGCTACACCTTC.

V and J are TRBV2 and TRBJ2-7, with D tentatively TRBD1 (5 bases). This CDR3 is 12 amino acids long. V dropped 5 bases and J dropped 3 bases, with 8 bases sitting between them. Looked up from germline, CDR1 is SNHLY and CDR2 is FYNNEI. Here the CDR3 reads CASSTDSYEQYF. The CDR3 DNA reads as TGTGCCAGCAGTACTGACAGCTACGAGCAGTACTTC. Full variable domain (outside the CDR3, taken from reference TRBV2 and TRBJ2-7): EPEVTQTPSHQVTQMGQEVILRCVPISNHLYFYWYRQILGQKVEFLVSFYNNEISEKSEIFDDQFSVERPDGSNFTLKIRSTKLEDSAMYFCASSTDSYEQYFGPGTRLTVT.

The chain recombines TRBV12-3 or TRBV12-4 with TRBJ1-6, with 11 positions matching TRBD1. This CDR3 has 15 amino acids. The J segment lost 9 bases and the V segment lost 1 base, leaving 2 bases of the junction unmatched. The CDR3 DNA reads TGTGCCAGCAGTTTAGGGACAGGGGGCTTTTCACCCCTCCACTTT. Translating gives CASSLGTGGFSPLHF.

The CDR3 nucleotides read TGTGCCAGCAGCTCAGGACTAGCGGGGGGCCATAGCACAGATACGCAGTATTTT. This codes for CASSSGLAGGHSTDTQYF. The chain uses TRBV7-6 and TRBJ2-3, with 14 positions matching TRBD2. V lost 4 bases, J lost 0 bases, and 6 bases stayed unmatched. The germline CDR1 and CDR2 sequences are SGHVS and FNYEAQ. The CDR3 runs to 18 residues.

This clonotype turned up a few times. The chain joins TRBV12-3 or TRBV12-4 to TRBJ2-3; unclear D gene. The length of the CDR3 is 13 residues. Trimming cost V 4 bases and J 6 bases, with 11 bases left between them. The CDR3 DNA sequence: TGTGCCAGCAGTTCCCAACGCCTGGATACGCAGTATTTT. It yields the protein CASSSQRLDTQYF.

The V gene is TRBV5-1, the J gene TRBJ2-7; 7 bases fit TRBD2. Per germline, CDR1 SGHRS and CDR2 YFSETQ. This CDR3 is built from 15 residues. After removal of 4 bases from V and 4 bases from J, the junction contained 11 bases not matched to a gene. CDR3 region: CASSVRTSDPYEQYF. As DNA, the CDR3 is TGCGCCAGCAGCGTGCGAACTAGCGACCCATACGAGCAGTACTTC.

A few counts support this clonotype. The chain uses TRBV7-8 and TRBJ1-5, with 7 bases lining up with TRBD1. V was pared by 4 bases and J by 0 bases, with 9 bases of the junction left unmatched. CDR3 size: 17 residues. From germline, CDR1 is SGHVS and CDR2 FQNEAQ. The CDR3, as DNA: TGTGCCAGCAGCTACCGGACAGGCCCGGGTAGCAATCAGCCCCAGCATTTT. Translated, it gives CASSYRTGPGSNQPQHF.

The chain carries TRBV6-6 and TRBJ2-7; 8 nucleotides agree with TRBD2. Germline values: CDR1 MNHNY, CDR2 SVGAGI (reference sequence). The CDR3 contains 17 residues. Unmatched junction bases numbered 11, after V lost 2 bases and J lost 2 bases. The CDR3 is CASSYRGLADITYEQYF. Here the CDR3 DNA reads TGTGCCAGCAGTTACAGAGGACTAGCCGACATCACCTACGAGCAGTACTTC.

V gene TRBV5-6 combines with J gene TRBJ1-2; D perhaps matches TRBD1 (5 bases). The germline V and J ends were trimmed by 4 bases and 4 bases, with 17 bases remaining between them. Germline V gene data show CDR1 as SGHDT and CDR2 as YYEEEE. This CDR3 has 15 residues. The CDR3 bases are TGTGCCAGCAGCCCCCGGGGGACCAAGACCTATGGCTACACCTTC. This sequence encodes CASSPRGTKTYGYTF.

The chain uses TRBV5-1 and TRBJ2-4; unclear D gene. Germline V gives CDR1 SGHRS, CDR2 YFSETQ. Trimming shortened V by 4 bases and J by 5 bases, and 10 bases separated the two germline ends. The CDR3 length is 13 residues. The DNA for the CDR3 is TGCGCCAGCAGCGAAGACGGGCAAAACATTCAGTACTTC. Protein: CASSEDGQNIQYF.

The chain joins TRBV7-9 to TRBJ2-1, with D perhaps matching TRBD2 (6 bases). The CDR3 is made up of 15 amino acids. Looked up from germline, CDR1 is SEHNR and CDR2 is FQNEAQ (reference sequence). V lost 5 bases and J lost 7, with 18 bases in between. The CDR3 nucleotides read TGTGCCAGCAGCCTAATGGGCCTCCGGGAGAATGAGCAGTTCTTC. Amino acid sequence: CASSLMGLRENEQFF.

The V and J genes are TRBV15 and TRBJ1-6, with D unclear. The CDR3 sequence is 13 residues long. V lost 4 bases and J 9 bases, leaving 10 bases between the germline ends. Per the germline V gene, CDR1 is LNHNV and CDR2 is YYDKDF (reference sequence). CDR3 sequence reads: CATSTAQGSPLHF. The DNA of the CDR3 is TGTGCCACCAGCACCGCCCAAGGTTCACCCCTCCACTTT.

This chain uses TRBV12-3 or TRBV12-4 with TRBJ1-4, with 9 nucleotides matching TRBD1. The V segment lost 2 bases and the J segment 6 bases; nucleotides outside the gene matches: 7. The CDR3 contains 16 residues. The CDR3: CASSLRGTGNDEKLFF. Here the CDR3 DNA reads TGTGCCAGCAGTTTACGAGGGACAGGGAACGATGAAAAACTGTTTTTT.

The chain joins TRBV5-1 to TRBJ2-2; D not resolved. The V gene's germline CDR1 is SGHRS and CDR2 YFSETQ. The CDR3 has 15 residues. V shed 0 bases and J shed 1 base, with 7 bases lying between them. The CDR3 bases are TGCGCCAGCAGCTTGGGAACGGTGAACACCGGGGAGCTGTTTTTT. This encodes CASSLGTVNTGELFF.

This chain connects TRBV20-1 to TRBJ2-1; 12 nucleotides line up with TRBD2. The V gene's germline CDR1 is DFQATT and CDR2 SNEGSKA (reference sequence). The CDR3 runs to 14 residues. The V gene end was trimmed by 4 bases and the J gene end by 7 bases; junction bases not matched to a gene: 5. The CDR3 DNA follows: TGCAGTGCTACCGGACTAGCGGGAACTAATGAGCAGTTCTTC. It codes for CSATGLAGTNEQFF.

The J gene is TRBJ2-1, the V gene TRBV7-9; D remains unclear. CDR1 and CDR2 (germline): SEHNR, FQNEAQ (reference sequence). The CDR3 has 17 amino acids. Trimming took 8 bases from V and 0 from J, leaving 20 bases between them. In DNA form, the CDR3 reads TGTGCCAGCCCGAACAGCGATCTCCCAAGCTCCTACAATGAGCAGTTCTTC. It codes for CASPNSDLPSSYNEQFF. Based on the CDR3 plus reference TRBV7-9 and TRBJ2-1, the full variable domain is DTGVSQNPRHKITKRGQNVTFRCDPISEHNRLYWYRQTLGQGPEFLTYFQNEAQLEKSRLLSDRFSAERPKGSFSTLEIQRTEQGDSAMYLCASPNSDLPSSYNEQFFGPGTRLTVL.

The rearrangement links TRBV29-1 to TRBJ2-1, with D tentatively TRBD1 (7 bases). CDR3 size: 13 residues. V lost 4 bases and J lost 6, with 13 bases in between. The germline V gene has CDR1 SQVTM and CDR2 ANQGSEA. The CDR3 region is CSVARQGGNEQFF. The CDR3 DNA follows: TGCAGCGTTGCCCGACAGGGAGGCAATGAGCAGTTCTTC.

This clonotype was seen more than once but under ten times. V is TRBV5-1 and J is TRBJ2-3, with D possibly matching TRBD1 (6 bases). Germline V gene data show CDR1 as SGHRS and CDR2 as YFSETQ. V was shortened by 0 bases and J by 4 bases, with 12 bases between the two germline ends. This CDR3 is built from 15 residues. This chain's CDR3 is CASSLETGLPDTQYF. The CDR3 DNA reads as TGCGCCAGCAGCTTGGAGACAGGACTCCCAGATACGCAGTATTTT. Filled out from reference TRBV5-1 and TRBJ2-3, the complete variable domain reads KAGVTQTPRYLIKTRGQQVTLSCSPISGHRSVSWYQQTPGQGLQFLFEYFSETQRNKGNFPGRFSGRQFSNSRSEMNVSTLELGDSALYLCASSLETGLPDTQYFGPGTRLTVL.

This clonotype was counted only a few times. V is TRBV7-2 and J is TRBJ2-5, with 9 bases lining up with TRBD1. The CDR3 has 17 residues. CDR1 is SGHTA and CDR2 is FQGNSA in the germline V gene. V was pared by 2 bases and J by 4 bases, with 11 bases of the junction left unmatched. The CDR3 region is CASSLLAPGTGRETQYF. CDR3 DNA sequence: TGTGCCAGCAGCTTACTAGCCCCCGGGACAGGGAGAGAGACCCAGTACTTC.